This T cell receptor beta chain was observed in a study of OX40 agonist ivuxolimab in advanced cancers. Describing the broader study: The costimulatory receptor OX40 (CD134) was targeted by ivuxolimab, a fully human IgG2 agonistic monoclonal antibody. Patients were allowed to have had prior anti-PD-1, anti-PD-L1 or anti-CTLA-4 therapy, and approximately 40% of the dose-escalation patients had previously received checkpoint inhibitors. Peripheral TCRbeta sequencing aimed to test whether ivuxolimab altered TCR sequence diversity and caused clonal T-cell expansion. Intravenous ivuxolimab was administered to patients every 2 weeks at six dose levels: 0.01, 0.1, 0.3, 1.5, 3 and 10 mg/kg. In the dose-escalation cohort, 82.7% of patients were male, and the mean age was roughly 60 years, with a range of 23 to 79. The monotherapy dose-escalation portion (N ≈ 55 patients) of the phase I ivuxolimab trial is reported in the paper. Three dose-escalation patients achieved partial responses, one with hepatocellular carcinoma and two with cutaneous melanoma. Of the roughly 50 dose-escalation patients, hepatocellular carcinoma was present in about 20, melanoma in approximately 15, renal cell carcinoma in 9 and head and neck cancer in 9.

Regarding this clone: Its antigen has not been determined. Base quality data are lacking; no much larger clone is found one base away.

To sequence the TCRbeta CDR3 region, genomic DNA was isolated from the sorted cells. The immunoSEQ Assay was used to sequence the TCRbeta CDR3 regions. As stored in TCRdb, this immuneACCESS dataset retains in-frame rearrangements with V and J assigned. A fraction of the clones does not appear; measured against another copy, unresolved V genes explain less than half of the discrepancy, and the remainder lacks a known reason. In this sample the table shows tens of thousands of clones, approximately 84% of which occur a single time. About 2.5% of the sample is taken by the ten largest. Here is what the overall study found, with its caveats: Low levels of normalized T-cell clonal expansion were also seen in some patients who did not respond. Clonal expansion of both CD4+ and CD8+ blood T cells was observed from baseline to week 6 at doses 0.1 to 3.0 mg/kg. After ivuxolimab, expanded clones were on average more numerous among CD8+ T cells than among CD4+ T cells. In partial responders in the 0.1-3.0 mg/kg groups, normalized peripheral clonal expansion was found to be among the lowest, especially among CD8+ T cells. The antigen specificity of the clonally expanded peripheral T cells was not determined.

As encoded in the germline V gene, CDR1 is KGHSH while CDR2 is LQKENI. V is reduced by 3 bases and J by 2 bases, leaving a spacing of 7 bases between them. The CDR3 holds 13 amino acids from the cysteine to the phenylalanine. Just CDR3 DNA is preserved here, 39 bases in frame from base 1. Patients with a history of autoimmune disease or receiving systemic immunosuppression were excluded from the trial. Peripheral blood for TCR sequencing was collected from all dose cohorts at baseline, on cycle 4 day 1, and on cycle 7 day 1. The samples were taken from a phase I, first-in-human, multicenter, open-label dose-escalation trial of ivuxolimab. The trial enrolled adults with locally advanced or metastatic head and neck squamous cell, hepatocellular, melanoma or renal cell carcinoma. Before TCR sequencing, CD4+ T cells and CD8+ T cells were sorted from peripheral blood as separate populations.

Source: CD4+ or CD8+ T cells sorted from blood, taken in a trial of the OX40 agonist ivuxolimab. This receptor was taken from an adult with an advanced solid tumor such as melanoma, head and neck, liver or kidney cancer. The rearrangement joined TRBV18 to TRBJ2-5, with the D gene tentatively TRBD1 or TRBD2, based on 5 matching bases in each. The DNA is TGTGCCAGCTCACCGGGACCTCAAGAGACCCAGTACTTC. Protein translation: CASSPGPQETQYF.